Listed below are T cell receptor beta chains from one sample, sequenced in a study of blood T cells in healthy people across ages. TCRdb re-called the 5' RACE reads with MiXCR, one entry per CDR3 protein. The table includes about 1 million distinct CDR3 sequences, almost 25% detected once. This sample also belongs to another study, concerning T cells of mothers and their children.

Material for sequencing was blood. Receptors originate from a girl aged 2 to 9 in good health. Each CDR3 is given with its conserved first and last residue. A D gene is named only where the DNA matches it firmly. A row's size may be missing; if present it is once, few, many or a size class.

V gene: TRBV11-3; clone size: NA; J gene: TRBJ1-1; D gene: NA; CDR3 DNA: TGTGCCAGCAGCTTAGATTTTACAGACACTTCGGAAGCTTTCTTT; CDR3 protein: CASSLDFTDTSEAFF
V gene: TRBV15; clone size: few; J gene: TRBJ2-3; D gene: NA; CDR3 DNA: TGTGCCACCAGCAGTAAAGACAGGTACACAGATACGCAGTATTTT; CDR3 protein: CATSSKDRYTDTQYF
V gene: TRBV7-2; clone size: NA; J gene: TRBJ2-7; D gene: TRBD2; CDR3 DNA: TGTGCCAGCAGCTTGGACCCCACTAGCGCGACCTACGAGCAGTACTTC; CDR3 protein: CASSLDPTSATYEQYF
V gene: TRBV6-1; clone size: NA; J gene: TRBJ2-7; D gene: NA; CDR3 DNA: TGTGCCAGCAGTGAACTTGGGTATAATCTCGACTACGAGCAGTACTTC; CDR3 protein: CASSELGYNLDYEQYF
V gene: TRBV7-8; clone size: NA; J gene: TRBJ2-7; D gene: TRBD1; CDR3 DNA: TGTGCCAGCAGCAGCATTTACGGGGACAGGGGGAACGAGCAGTACTTC; CDR3 protein: CASSSIYGDRGNEQYF
V gene: TRBV12-3/TRBV12-4; clone size: NA; J gene: TRBJ2-5; D gene: NA; CDR3 DNA: TGTGCCAGCAGTTTTGGAGTAGGCCAAGAGACCCAGTACTTC; CDR3 protein: CASSFGVGQETQYF
V gene: TRBV20-1; clone size: few; J gene: TRBJ2-3; D gene: TRBD2; CDR3 DNA: TGCAGTGCTAGGTTGGCGGGAGGGATAACAGATACGCAGTATTTT; CDR3 protein: CSARLAGGITDTQYF
V gene: TRBV28; clone size: few; J gene: TRBJ1-5; D gene: TRBD1; CDR3 DNA: TGTGCCAGCAGTGACCCCCACAGGGGACAGCCCCAGCATTTT; CDR3 protein: CASSDPHRGQPQHF
V gene: TRBV11-2; clone size: few; J gene: TRBJ1-2; D gene: TRBD1; CDR3 DNA: TGTGCCAGCAGCCTCGGGACAGGGGTCCGCTACACCTTC; CDR3 protein: CASSLGTGVRYTF
V gene: TRBV6-5; clone size: few; J gene: TRBJ1-1; D gene: NA; CDR3 DNA: TGTGCCAGCAGGTCTGGACGGTTGAACACTGAAGCTTTCTTT; CDR3 protein: CASRSGRLNTEAFF
V gene: TRBV4-1; clone size: few; J gene: TRBJ1-2; D gene: NA; CDR3 DNA: TGCGCCAGCAGCCAAGTCTTAACGGAGCCTTTCGATGGCTACACCTTC; CDR3 protein: CASSQVLTEPFDGYTF
V gene: TRBV20-1; clone size: few; J gene: TRBJ1-2; D gene: NA; CDR3 DNA: TGCAGTGCTAGCTCTGAGCGTGCGATTTATGGCTACACCTTC; CDR3 protein: CSASSERAIYGYTF
V gene: TRBV7-9; clone size: NA; J gene: TRBJ2-5; D gene: NA; CDR3 DNA: TGTGCCAGCAGCTTAGGAGTTGTCGGGGAAGGCAGGGAAGAGACCCAGTACTTC; CDR3 protein: CASSLGVVGEGREETQYF
V gene: TRBV28; clone size: few; J gene: TRBJ2-7; D gene: NA; CDR3 DNA: TGTGCCAGCAGTTCCCCGTCCACCGGGCAGTACTTC; CDR3 protein: CASSSPSTGQYF
V gene: TRBV29-1; clone size: NA; J gene: TRBJ2-5; D gene: NA; CDR3 DNA: TGCAGCGTTGAAGATTCGGGCTGGGAGTCCCAGTACTTC; CDR3 protein: CSVEDSGWESQYF
V gene: TRBV7-2; clone size: NA; J gene: TRBJ1-3; D gene: NA; CDR3 DNA: TGTGCCAGCAGCTTATTCGGGCAGCAAAACACCATATATTTT; CDR3 protein: CASSLFGQQNTIYF
V gene: TRBV10-3; clone size: NA; J gene: TRBJ2-5; D gene: NA; CDR3 DNA: TGTGCCATCAGTGAGAAAGAGACCCAGTACTTC; CDR3 protein: CAISEKETQYF
V gene: TRBV12-3/TRBV12-4; clone size: NA; J gene: TRBJ2-7; D gene: TRBD1; CDR3 DNA: TGTGCCAGCAGCCACGGTCGGGACAGTGTCTACGAGCAGTACTTC; CDR3 protein: CASSHGRDSVYEQYF
V gene: TRBV4-3; clone size: few; J gene: TRBJ1-2; D gene: NA; CDR3 DNA: TGCGCCAGCAGCCCAGAACTCCGAATGGGCTACACCTTC; CDR3 protein: CASSPELRMGYTF